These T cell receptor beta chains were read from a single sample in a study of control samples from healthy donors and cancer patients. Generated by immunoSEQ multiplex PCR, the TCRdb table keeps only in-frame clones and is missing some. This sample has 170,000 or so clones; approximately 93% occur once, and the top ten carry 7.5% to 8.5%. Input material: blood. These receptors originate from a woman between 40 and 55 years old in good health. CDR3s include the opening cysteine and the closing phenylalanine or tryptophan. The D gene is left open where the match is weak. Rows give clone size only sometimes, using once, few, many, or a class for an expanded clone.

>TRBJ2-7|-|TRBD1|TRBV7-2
CASSFGQGEYEQYF
TGTGCCAGCAGCTTTGGACAGGGAGAATACGAGCAGTACTTC
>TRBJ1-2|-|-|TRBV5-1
CASRGANYGYTF
TGCGCCAGCAGGGGAGCTAACTATGGCTACACCTTC
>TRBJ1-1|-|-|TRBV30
CAWSGVIGAFF
TGTGCCTGGAGTGGGGTAATCGGAGCTTTCTTT
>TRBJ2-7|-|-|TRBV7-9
CASSSDGHSYEQYF
TGTGCCAGCAGCTCGGACGGACATTCCTACGAGCAGTACTTC
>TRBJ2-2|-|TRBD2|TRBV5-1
CASSFIAGGLGGELFF
TGCGCCAGCAGCTTCATCGCGGGAGGGCTTGGCGGGGAGCTGTTTTTT
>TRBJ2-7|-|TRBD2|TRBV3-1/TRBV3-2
CASSQDWGSGTYEQYF
TGTGCCAGCAGCCAAGATTGGGGCAGCGGGACCTACGAGCAGTACTTC
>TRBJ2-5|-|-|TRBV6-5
CASSQRGDSTQYF
TGTGCCAGCAGTCAACGAGGAGATTCGACCCAGTACTTC
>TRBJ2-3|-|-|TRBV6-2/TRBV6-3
CASSYSRADTQYF
TGTGCCAGCAGTTACTCGAGAGCAGATACGCAGTATTTT
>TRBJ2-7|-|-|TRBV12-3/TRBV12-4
CASREGAYEQYF
TGTGCCAGCAGAGAAGGAGCCTACGAGCAGTACTTC
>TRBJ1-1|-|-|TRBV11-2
CASSLSQDTEAFF
TGTGCCAGCAGCTTAAGCCAGGATACTGAAGCTTTCTTT
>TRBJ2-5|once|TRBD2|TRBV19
CASSRTSGTQETQYF
TGTGCCAGTAGTCGAACTAGCGGGACTCAAGAGACCCAGTACTTC
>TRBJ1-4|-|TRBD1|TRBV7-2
CASSSRTGNEKLFF
TGTGCCAGCAGCTCCCGGACAGGGAATGAAAAACTGTTTTTT
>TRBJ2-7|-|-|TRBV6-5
CASKSTGSYEQYF
TGTGCCAGCAAATCGACCGGCTCCTACGAGCAGTACTTC
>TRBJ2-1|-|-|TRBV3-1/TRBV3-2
CASSLGGTPYNEQFF
TGTGCCAGCAGTCTAGGGGGGACACCTTACAATGAGCAGTTCTTC
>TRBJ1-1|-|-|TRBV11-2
CASSLDWAGYSYEAFF
TGTGCCAGCAGCTTAGATTGGGCAGGGTACTCATATGAAGCTTTCTTT
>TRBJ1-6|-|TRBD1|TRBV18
CASSTRQGSPLHF
TGTGCCAGCTCAACTCGACAGGGTTCACCCCTCCACTTT
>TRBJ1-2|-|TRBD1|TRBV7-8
CASSFGPDRGSYGYTF
TGTGCCAGCAGCTTTGGACCCGACAGGGGTAGCTATGGCTACACCTTC
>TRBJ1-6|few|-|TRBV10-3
CAITTAENSPLHF
TGTGCCATCACGACAGCAGAAAATTCACCCCTCCACTTT
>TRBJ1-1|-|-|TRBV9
CASKTWVRADQAFF
TGTGCCAGCAAAACATGGGTTAGGGCAGATCAAGCTTTCTTT
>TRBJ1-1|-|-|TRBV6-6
CASSLTGNTEAFF
TGTGCCAGCAGTTTAACAGGGAACACTGAAGCTTTCTTT
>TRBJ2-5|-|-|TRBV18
CASSPPNRGGETQYF
TGTGCCAGCTCACCACCGAATAGGGGAGGTGAGACCCAGTACTTC
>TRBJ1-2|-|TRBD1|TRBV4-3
CASSPHGGQGGNGYTF
TGCGCCAGCAGCCCCCACGGAGGACAGGGTGGGAATGGCTACACCTTC
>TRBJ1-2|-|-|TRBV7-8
CASSSEGVIDYGYTF
TGTGCCAGCAGTTCAGAGGGGGTTATCGACTATGGCTACACCTTC
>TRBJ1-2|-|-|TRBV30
CAWSVLGGGYGYTF
TGTGCCTGGAGCGTTTTGGGGGGAGGCTATGGCTACACCTTC
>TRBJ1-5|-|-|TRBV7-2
CASSSRSAGADQPQHF
TGTGCCAGCAGCTCCCGGAGTGCGGGAGCCGATCAGCCCCAGCATTTT
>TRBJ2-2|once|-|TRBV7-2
CASSLEVSGGELFF
TGTGCCAGCAGCTTAGAGGTATCCGGCGGGGAGCTGTTTTTT